The 17 T cell receptor beta chains reported below all come from one sample, sequenced in a study of metastatic and nonmetastatic thyroid tumors (dated by TCRdb to the early 2020s). Before undergoing thyroid surgery, none of the patients had been given any kind of treatment. Libraries were made using PCR. Data came from an Illumina HiSeq 4000. TCRdb itself trimmed the public reads at Q25 with fastp, ran MiXCR and retained productive beta chains. In all, the sample holds about 16,000 clones, and about 28% of those were seen once. About 10% of the sample is taken by the ten largest. The specimen was blood. The receptor set was obtained from a female donor with papillary thyroid cancer or a benign thyroid nodule (not recorded which). Some clones in this sample may be carry-over from other donors' samples.

The chain is built from TRBV6-1 and TRBJ2-7; TRBD1 matches 8 bases. Germline V gene sequence: CDR1 MNHNS, CDR2 SASEGT. This CDR3 is 16 amino acids long. J gave up 0 bases and V 6 bases, and 10 bases lay outside the gene matches. Here the CDR3 reads CASRNNGQGNSYEQYF. The CDR3 bases are TGTGCCAGCAGGAACAACGGACAGGGTAACTCCTACGAGCAGTACTTC.

This clone was seen many times. The chain has TRBV13 and TRBJ1-4; no firm D call. There are 14 residues in the CDR3. Germline values: CDR1 PRHDT, CDR2 FYEKMQ (reference sequence). With 5 bases removed from V and 0 bases from J, the gap between germline ends came to 7 bases. This CDR3 reads CASSTQSTNEKLFF. CDR3 sequence (DNA): TGTGCCAGCAGCACACAGTCAACTAATGAAAAACTGTTTTTT.

The rearrangement uses TRBV20-1 and TRBJ2-7, with TRBD2 identical over 13 bases. The CDR3 runs 13 residues. Germline values: CDR1 DFQATT, CDR2 SNEGSKA (reference sequence). V dropped 6 bases and J dropped 7; count of bases not matched to a gene: 6. The CDR3 DNA follows: TGCAGTGCGGTGACTAGCGGGGGGAGGGAGCAGTACTTC. Amino acid sequence: CSAVTSGGREQYF.

In this sample, this clone turned up many times. The chain has TRBV5-5 and TRBJ2-7, with unresolved D. The CDR3 contains 9 residues. Trimming left V 9 bases short and J 6 bases short, with 7 bases between. In germline, CDR1 is SGHKS, CDR2 YYEKEE (reference sequence). CDR3 amino acids: CAIPREQYF. In nucleotides, the CDR3 is TGTGCCATCCCCCGCGAGCAGTACTTC.

By its share, this clone is medium-sized (0.01 to 0.1%). The chain couples TRBV6-2 or TRBV6-3 to TRBJ2-7; D gene unclear. This CDR3 region has 14 residues. V was clipped by 2 bases and J by 4 bases, with 12 bases between them. Looked up from germline, CDR1 is MNHEY and CDR2 is SVGEGT. CDR3 in DNA: TGTGCCAGCAGTTACAATTCAGCTCGATACGAGCAGTACTTC. Protein: CASSYNSARYEQYF.

The chain links TRBV20-1 to TRBJ2-7, with TRBD2 matching over 9 bases. The germline V gene encodes CDR1 DFQATT and CDR2 SNEGSKA (reference sequence). The CDR3 spans 14 residues. The ends lost 3 bases at V and 4 bases at J; junction bases unmatched: 7. CDR3 sequence (DNA): TGCAGTGCTAGTCTTGCAGCGGGGGGATACGAGCAGTACTTC. Protein product: CSASLAAGGYEQYF.

There are a few counts of this clone. This sequence joins TRBV10-3 and TRBJ2-2, with D unresolved. V was cut by 4 bases and J by 0 bases, with 9 bases left in between. The CDR3 has 15 residues. Germline V gene sequence: CDR1 ENHRY, CDR2 SYGVKD. CDR3 region: CAISASDSNTGELFF. As DNA, the CDR3 is TGTGCCATCAGTGCCTCCGACTCGAACACCGGGGAGCTGTTTTTT.

The table lists this clone with a few counts. J is TRBJ2-6 and V is TRBV12-3 or TRBV12-4; D ambiguous. The CDR3 covers 14 residues. Between the trimmed V and J ends, which lost 3 bases and 2 bases, there was a span of 5 bases. CDR3 DNA sequence: TGTGCCAGCAGTTTTGGGACTGGGGCCAACGTCCTGACTTTC. Translating it yields CASSFGTGANVLTF.

In its sample, this clone was seen many times. This chain connects TRBV24-1 to TRBJ2-5; TRBD1 matches at 10 bases. Looked up from germline, CDR1 is KGHDR and CDR2 is SFDVKD. After removal of 4 bases from V and 1 base from J, the junction contained 5 bases not matched to a gene. The CDR3 length is 16 residues. The CDR3 here is CATSDTGQGTQETQYF. Written as DNA, the CDR3 is TGTGCCACCAGTGACACGGGACAGGGGACCCAAGAGACCCAGTACTTC.

The gene calls are TRBV28 and TRBJ2-2; D is ambiguous. Germline V gene lookup returns CDR1 MDHEN and CDR2 SYDVKM. The CDR3 sequence is 13 residues long. V lost 7 bases, J lost 0 bases, and 6 bases lay in between. CDR3 nucleotide sequence: TGTGCCAGCATAGGCGCGAACACCGGGGAGCTGTTTTTT. It encodes CASIGANTGELFF.

This clone was found a few times. The genes are TRBV12-3 or TRBV12-4 and TRBJ1-5; D remains unclear. CDR3 size: 13 residues. Deletions cut 6 bases from V and 16 bases from J, with 22 bases between. In DNA, the CDR3 is TGTGCCAGCAGCCCTTTGGGCAATCAGCACCAACATTTT. This encodes CASSPLGNQHQHF.

In its sample, this clone was seen many times. Here the CDR3 reads CASSLADNTEAFF. CDR3 nucleotide sequence: TGTGCCAGCAGCTTAGCCGACAACACTGAAGCTTTCTTT. The chain links TRBV7-9 to TRBJ1-1; the D is unclear. Germline V gene data show CDR1 as SEHNR and CDR2 as FQNEAQ (reference sequence). V was pared by 0 bases and J by 2 bases, with 4 bases between. The length of the CDR3 is 13 residues.

By share, this clone ranks as medium-sized. The chain has TRBV6-2 or TRBV6-3 and TRBJ2-7; perhaps TRBD2 as D (6 bases). CDR1 MNHEY and CDR2 SVGEGT come from the germline V gene. Trimming took off 7 bases at V and 2 bases at J, with 15 bases between the two ends. The CDR3 totals 14 residues. The CDR3: CASTPGTLTYEQYF. The CDR3 nucleotides read TGTGCCAGCACTCCCGGGACTTTGACCTACGAGCAGTACTTC.

This clone was found many times. The chain uses TRBV9 and TRBJ2-5; D possibly corresponds to TRBD1 (6 bases). With 0 bases removed from V and 2 bases from J, the gap between germline ends came to 14 bases. CDR1 is SGDLS and CDR2 is YYNGEE in the germline V gene. This CDR3 has 16 amino acids. The CDR3 protein is CASSVAPGQKQETQYF. The CDR3 region has the DNA TGTGCCAGCAGCGTAGCTCCGGGACAAAAGCAAGAGACCCAGTACTTC.

Within the sample, this clone is medium-sized (0.01 to 0.1%). The chain joins TRBV15 to TRBJ1-5, with D possibly being TRBD1 (6 bases). This CDR3 spans 15 amino acids. V was cut by 1 base and J by 1 base, with 8 bases left in between. Looked up from germline, CDR1 is LNHNV and CDR2 is YYDKDF (reference sequence). The CDR3 DNA sequence: TGTGCCACCAGCAGAGCCGGACAGAGCAATCAGCCCCAGCATTTT. As protein: CATSRAGQSNQPQHF.

This clone was found many times. This rearrangement joins TRBV5-4 to TRBJ2-7; 9 positions match TRBD2. The V and J ends lost 4 bases and 0 bases, in that order; junction bases with no gene match: 5. CDR1 is SGHNT and CDR2 is YYREEE in the germline V gene (reference sequence). The CDR3 has 15 amino acids. The CDR3 DNA reads TGTGCCAGCAGCGCGGGAGGGGGGGTCTCCTACGAGCAGTACTTC. As protein: CASSAGGGVSYEQYF.

Details on this clone: Possible read error: a much larger clone is one base away. This CDR3 is also generated by other DNA sequences in the sample. The rearrangement uses TRBV7-8 and TRBJ2-2, with 8 positions matching TRBD2. The CDR3 is 16 residues long. Germline assignment: CDR1 SGHVS and CDR2 FQNEAQ. Here the CDR3 DNA reads TGTGCCAGTAGCTCGCTGGGAGCGGGAGACGTCGGGGAGCTGTTTTTT. Its translation is CASSSLGAGDVGELFF.